These 8 T cell receptor beta chains were all obtained from the same sample, sequenced in a study of blood T cells in healthy people across ages. A second PCR, run for 7 to 11 cycles, used a sample-barcoded 5' primer plus a J-beta primer mix. In TCRdb, the 5' RACE reads were re-called with MiXCR into one record per CDR3 protein. Of some 1.5 million distinct CDR3 sequences listed, under 55% are singletons. The sequencing sample was made of blood. Receptor source: a woman aged 18-29 years in good health.

This clonotype was seen more than once but under ten times. The chain uses TRBV20-1 and TRBJ2-1, with TRBD2 matching 13 bases. V trimming: 3 bases; J trimming: 3 bases; junction bases outside the gene matches: 2. The germline CDR1 and CDR2 sequences are DFQATT and SNEGSKA (reference sequence). The CDR3 totals 15 residues. The CDR3 DNA reads as TGCAGTGCTAGGGGGACTAGCGGGGACTACAATGAGCAGTTCTTC. This codes for CSARGTSGDYNEQFF.

The gene calls are TRBV4-2 and TRBJ1-2, with no clear D. V gave up 3 bases and J gave up 1 base, with 9 bases separating them. CDR1 is LGHNA, CDR2 YNFKEQ, per germline. The CDR3 extends over 14 amino acids. The CDR3 region is CASSQATDNYGYTF. CDR3 bases: TGTGCCAGCAGCCAGGCCACAGATAACTATGGCTACACCTTC.

This clonotype was observed many times. The chain uses TRBV9 and TRBJ2-7; D is unresolved. Germline V gives CDR1 SGDLS, CDR2 YYNGEE. The CDR3 length is 12 residues. Trimming left V 5 bases short and J 3 bases short, with 9 bases between. CDR3 sequence: CASSVDGYEQYF. The CDR3 region has the DNA TGTGCCAGCAGTGTCGACGGCTACGAGCAGTACTTC. Together with reference TRBV9 and TRBJ2-7, the CDR3 gives the full variable domain: DSGVTQTPKHLITATGQRVTLRCSPRSGDLSVYWYQQSLDQGLQFLIQYYNGEERAKGNILERFSAQQFPDLHSELNLSSLELGDSALYFCASSVDGYEQYFGPGTRLTVT.

This clonotype was recorded at least ten times. The chain employs TRBV29-1 and TRBJ2-3; TRBD1 aligns across 8 bases. The CDR3 spans 13 residues. CDR1 is SQVTM, CDR2 ANQGSEA, per germline. The trim removed 8 bases at V and 3 bases at J, leaving 7 bases unmatched. In DNA, the CDR3 is TGCAGCTTAACGCAGGGGGCTACAGATACGCAGTATTTT. Amino acids: CSLTQGATDTQYF.

This clonotype was counted only a few times. The chain joins TRBV29-1 to TRBJ1-1; 9 bases line up with TRBD1. This CDR3 region has 15 residues. Germline CDR1 is SQVTM and CDR2 is ANQGSEA. Unmatched junction bases numbered 10, after V lost 7 bases and J lost 1 base. CDR3 nucleotide sequence: TGCAGCGCCTTAAACAGGGGGCGGACGAACACTGAAGCTTTCTTT. As protein: CSALNRGRTNTEAFF.

The chain employs TRBV28 and TRBJ1-2; 10 bases fit TRBD1. This CDR3 region has 18 residues. Germline lookup yields CDR1 MDHEN and CDR2 SYDVKM. V trimming: 5 bases; J trimming: 7 bases; junction bases outside the gene matches: 19. The CDR3 region is CASSKRQGALFRGPGYTF. CDR3 coding DNA: TGTGCCAGCAGTAAGAGACAGGGGGCGCTTTTTAGGGGACCTGGCTACACCTTC.

As concerns this clonotype: This clone may be a read error of a much larger clone one base away. V usage is TRBV20-1 and J usage is TRBJ2-1; D is possibly TRBD2 (5 bases). In germline, CDR1 is DFQATT, CDR2 SNEGSKA (reference sequence). Trimming stripped 8 bases from V and 1 base from J, with 18 bases between. This CDR3 is 15 amino acids long. CDR3 in DNA: TGCAGTACTACCGACTATAAGGTTTCCTACAATGAGCAGTTCTTC. Translation: CSTTDYKVSYNEQFF.

The chain joins TRBV5-1 to TRBJ2-3; possible D gene TRBD1, 5 bases. From germline, CDR1 is SGHRS and CDR2 YFSETQ. The CDR3 totals 14 residues. Trimming pared 1 base from V and 3 bases from J, leaving 9 bases between. Here the CDR3 DNA reads TGCGCCAGCAGCTTGAGGCCAGGGACAGATACGCAGTATTTT. This codes for CASSLRPGTDTQYF.